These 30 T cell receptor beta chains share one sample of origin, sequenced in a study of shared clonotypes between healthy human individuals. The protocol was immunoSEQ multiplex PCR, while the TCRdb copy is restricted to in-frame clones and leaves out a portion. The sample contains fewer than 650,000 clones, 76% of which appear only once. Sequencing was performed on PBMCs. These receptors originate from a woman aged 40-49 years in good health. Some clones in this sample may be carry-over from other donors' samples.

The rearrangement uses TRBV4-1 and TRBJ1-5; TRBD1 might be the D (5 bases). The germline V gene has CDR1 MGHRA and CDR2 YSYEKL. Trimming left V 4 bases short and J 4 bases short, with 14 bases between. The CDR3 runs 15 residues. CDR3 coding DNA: TGCGCCAGCAGCCCTTCTGGGGCAGTAAATCAGCCCCAGCATTTT. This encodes CASSPSGAVNQPQHF.

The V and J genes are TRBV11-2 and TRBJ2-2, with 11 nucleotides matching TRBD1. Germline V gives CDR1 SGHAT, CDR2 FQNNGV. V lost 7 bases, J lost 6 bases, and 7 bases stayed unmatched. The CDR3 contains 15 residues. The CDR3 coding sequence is TGTGCCAGCACACAGGGACAGGGGGGATCCGGGGAGCTGTTTTTT. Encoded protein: CASTQGQGGSGELFF. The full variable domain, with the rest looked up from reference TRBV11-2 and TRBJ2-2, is EAGVAQSPRYKIIEKRQSVAFWCNPISGHATLYWYQQILGQGPKLLIQFQNNGVVDDSQLPKDRFSAERLKGVDSTLKIQPAKLEDSAVYLCASTQGQGGSGELFFGEGSRLTVL.

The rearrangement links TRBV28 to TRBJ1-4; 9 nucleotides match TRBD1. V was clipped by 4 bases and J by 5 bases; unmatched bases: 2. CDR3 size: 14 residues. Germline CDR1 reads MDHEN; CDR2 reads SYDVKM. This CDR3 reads CASSSTGGNEKLFF. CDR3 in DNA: TGTGCCAGCAGTTCCACAGGGGGCAATGAAAAACTGTTTTTT.

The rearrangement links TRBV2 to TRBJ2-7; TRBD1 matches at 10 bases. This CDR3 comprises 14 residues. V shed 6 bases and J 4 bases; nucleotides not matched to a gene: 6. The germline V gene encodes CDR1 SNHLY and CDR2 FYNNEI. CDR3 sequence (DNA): TGTGCCAGCAGAAGCGGGACAGGGGTATACGAGCAGTACTTC. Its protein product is CASRSGTGVYEQYF.

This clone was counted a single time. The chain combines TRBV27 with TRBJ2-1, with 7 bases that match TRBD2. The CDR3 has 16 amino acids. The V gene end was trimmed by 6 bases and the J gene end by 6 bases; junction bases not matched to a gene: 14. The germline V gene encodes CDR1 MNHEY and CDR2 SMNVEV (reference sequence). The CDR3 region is CASSRPYPGTTNEQFF. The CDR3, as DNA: TGTGCCAGCAGCCGCCCCTACCCCGGGACTACCAATGAGCAGTTCTTC.

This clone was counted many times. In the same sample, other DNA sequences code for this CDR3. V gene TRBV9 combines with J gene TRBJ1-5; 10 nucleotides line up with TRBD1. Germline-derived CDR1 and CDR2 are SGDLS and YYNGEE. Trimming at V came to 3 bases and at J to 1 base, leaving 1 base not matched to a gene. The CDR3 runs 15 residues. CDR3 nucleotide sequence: TGTGCCAGCAGCGCGGGACAGGGGAGCAATCAGCCCCAGCATTTT. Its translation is CASSAGQGSNQPQHF.

CDR3 sequence: CAWTRPPSYEQYF. The CDR3 DNA follows: TGTGCCTGGACCCGACCCCCTTCCTACGAGCAGTACTTC. The chain is built from TRBV30 and TRBJ2-7, with D hard to call. The V gene's germline CDR1 is GTSNPN and CDR2 SVGIG (reference sequence). The CDR3 has 13 amino acids. V was trimmed by 4 bases and J by 1 base, leaving 11 bases between them.

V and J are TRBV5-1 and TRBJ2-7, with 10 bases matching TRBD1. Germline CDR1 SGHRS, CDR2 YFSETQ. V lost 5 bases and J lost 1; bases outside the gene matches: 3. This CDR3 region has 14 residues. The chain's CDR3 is CASRRQGASYEQYF. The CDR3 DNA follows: TGCGCCAGCAGAAGACAGGGGGCATCCTACGAGCAGTACTTC.

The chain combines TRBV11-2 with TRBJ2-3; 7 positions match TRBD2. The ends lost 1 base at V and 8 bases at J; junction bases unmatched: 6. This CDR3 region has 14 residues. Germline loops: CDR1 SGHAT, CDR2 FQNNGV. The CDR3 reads CASSLGGWGGTQYF. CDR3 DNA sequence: TGTGCCAGCAGCTTAGGAGGATGGGGGGGTACGCAGTATTTT.

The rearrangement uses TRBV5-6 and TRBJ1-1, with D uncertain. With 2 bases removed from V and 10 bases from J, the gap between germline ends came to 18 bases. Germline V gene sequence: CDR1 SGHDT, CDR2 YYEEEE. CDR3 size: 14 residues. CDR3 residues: CASSFGRRVYGAFF. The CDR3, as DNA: TGTGCCAGCAGCTTTGGCCGTAGGGTTTATGGAGCTTTCTTT.

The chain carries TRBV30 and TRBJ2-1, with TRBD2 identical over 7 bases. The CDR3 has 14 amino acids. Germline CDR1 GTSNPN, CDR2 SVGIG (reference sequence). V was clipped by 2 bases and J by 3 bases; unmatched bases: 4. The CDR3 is CAWSSQRDYNEQFF. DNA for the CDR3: TGTGCCTGGAGTAGCCAGCGGGACTACAATGAGCAGTTCTTC. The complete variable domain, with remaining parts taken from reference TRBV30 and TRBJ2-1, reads SQTIHQWPATLVQPVGSPLSLECTVEGTSNPNLYWYRQAAGRGLQLLFYSVGIGQISSEVPQNLSASRPQDRQFILSSKKLLLSDSGFYLCAWSSQRDYNEQFFGPGTRLTVL.

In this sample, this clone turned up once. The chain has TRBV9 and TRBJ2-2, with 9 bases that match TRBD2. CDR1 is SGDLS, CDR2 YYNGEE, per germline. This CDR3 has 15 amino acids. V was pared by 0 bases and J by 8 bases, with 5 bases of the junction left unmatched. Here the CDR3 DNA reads TGTGCCAGCAGCGTAGGGCGTCTAGCGGGAGGGGAGCTGTTTTTT. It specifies CASSVGRLAGGELFF. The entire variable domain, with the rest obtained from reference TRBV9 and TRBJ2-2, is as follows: DSGVTQTPKHLITATGQRVTLRCSPRSGDLSVYWYQQSLDQGLQFLIQYYNGEERAKGNILERFSAQQFPDLHSELNLSSLELGDSALYFCASSVGRLAGGELFFGEGSRLTVL.

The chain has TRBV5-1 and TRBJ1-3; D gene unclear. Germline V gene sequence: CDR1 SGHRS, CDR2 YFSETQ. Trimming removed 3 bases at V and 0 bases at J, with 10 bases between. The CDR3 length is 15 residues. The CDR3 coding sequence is TGCGCCAGCAGCTCGGCGGAGAGCTCTGGAAACACCATATATTTT. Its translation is CASSSAESSGNTIYF.

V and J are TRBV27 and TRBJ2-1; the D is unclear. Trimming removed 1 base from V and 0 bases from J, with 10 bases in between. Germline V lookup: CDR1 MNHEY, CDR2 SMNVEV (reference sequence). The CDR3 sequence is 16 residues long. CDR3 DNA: TGTGCCAGCAGTTTATTTATGGACCCCTCCTACAATGAGCAGTTCTTC. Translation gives CASSLFMDPSYNEQFF.

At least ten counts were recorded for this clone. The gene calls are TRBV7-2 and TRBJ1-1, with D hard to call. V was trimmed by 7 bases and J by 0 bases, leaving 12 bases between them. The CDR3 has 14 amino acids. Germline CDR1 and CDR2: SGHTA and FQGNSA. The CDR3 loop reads CASTPTWMNTEAFF. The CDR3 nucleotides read TGTGCCAGCACCCCTACATGGATGAACACTGAAGCTTTCTTT.

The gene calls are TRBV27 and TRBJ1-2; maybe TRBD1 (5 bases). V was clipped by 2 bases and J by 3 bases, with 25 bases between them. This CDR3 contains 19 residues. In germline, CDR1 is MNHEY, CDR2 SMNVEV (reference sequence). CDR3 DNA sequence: TGTGCCAGCAGTTTAATAGGGACCCTTTCCGAACTTAGATACTATGGCTACACCTTC. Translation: CASSLIGTLSELRYYGYTF.

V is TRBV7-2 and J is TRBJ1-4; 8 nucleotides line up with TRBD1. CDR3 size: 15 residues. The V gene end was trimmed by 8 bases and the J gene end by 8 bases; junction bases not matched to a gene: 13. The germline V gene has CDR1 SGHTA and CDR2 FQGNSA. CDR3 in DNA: TGTGCCAGCGGCCCCAGATCCGGACAGGGCGAAAAACTGTTTTTT. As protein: CASGPRSGQGEKLFF.

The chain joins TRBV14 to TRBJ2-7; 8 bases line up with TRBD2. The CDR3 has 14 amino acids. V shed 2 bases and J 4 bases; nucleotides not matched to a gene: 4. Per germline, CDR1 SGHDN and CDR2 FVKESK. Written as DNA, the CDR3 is TGTGCCAGCAGCCAACAGAGCGGGAGTTACGAGCAGTACTTC. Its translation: CASSQQSGSYEQYF.

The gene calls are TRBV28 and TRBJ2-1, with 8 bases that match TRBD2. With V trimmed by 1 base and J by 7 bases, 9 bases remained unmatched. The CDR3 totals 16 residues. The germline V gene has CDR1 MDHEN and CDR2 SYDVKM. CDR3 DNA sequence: TGTGCCAGCAGTTTATTGCGCGGGAGGAGCTCGAATGAGCAGTTCTTC. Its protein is CASSLLRGRSSNEQFF.

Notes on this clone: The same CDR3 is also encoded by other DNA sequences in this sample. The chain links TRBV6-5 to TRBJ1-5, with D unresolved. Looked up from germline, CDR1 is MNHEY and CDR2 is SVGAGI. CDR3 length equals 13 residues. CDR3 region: CAGKRNSNQPQHF. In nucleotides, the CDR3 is TGTGCTGGCAAAAGGAATAGCAATCAGCCCCAGCATTTT.

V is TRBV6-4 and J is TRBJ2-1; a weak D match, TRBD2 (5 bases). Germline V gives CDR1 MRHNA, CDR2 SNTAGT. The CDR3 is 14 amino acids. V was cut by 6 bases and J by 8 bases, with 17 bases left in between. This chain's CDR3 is CASSENPTSDEQFF. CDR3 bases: TGTGCCAGCAGCGAGAACCCCACTAGTGATGAGCAGTTCTTC.

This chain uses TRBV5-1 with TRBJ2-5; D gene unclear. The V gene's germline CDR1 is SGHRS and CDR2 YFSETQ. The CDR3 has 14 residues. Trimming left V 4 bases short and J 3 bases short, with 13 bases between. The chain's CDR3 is CASSPQASEETQYF. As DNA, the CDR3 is TGCGCCAGCAGCCCTCAGGCCTCAGAAGAGACCCAGTACTTC.

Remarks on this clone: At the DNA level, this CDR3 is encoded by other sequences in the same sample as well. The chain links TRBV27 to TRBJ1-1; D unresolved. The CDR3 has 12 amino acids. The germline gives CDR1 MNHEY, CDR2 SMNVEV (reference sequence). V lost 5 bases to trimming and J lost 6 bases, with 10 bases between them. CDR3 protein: CASSHPGAEAFF. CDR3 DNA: TGTGCCAGCAGTCATCCGGGAGCTGAAGCTTTCTTT.

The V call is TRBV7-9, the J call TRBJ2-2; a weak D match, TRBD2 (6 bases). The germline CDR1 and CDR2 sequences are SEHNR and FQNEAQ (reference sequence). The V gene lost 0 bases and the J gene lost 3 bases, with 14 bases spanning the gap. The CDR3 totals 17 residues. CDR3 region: CASSLAPWGGYTGELFF. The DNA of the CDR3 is TGTGCCAGCAGCTTAGCTCCCTGGGGAGGATACACCGGGGAGCTGTTTTTT.

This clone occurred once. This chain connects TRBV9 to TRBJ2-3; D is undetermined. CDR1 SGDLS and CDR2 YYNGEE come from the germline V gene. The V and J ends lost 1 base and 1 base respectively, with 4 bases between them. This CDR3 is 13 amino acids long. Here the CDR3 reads CASSVQGTDTQYF. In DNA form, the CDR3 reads TGTGCCAGCAGCGTACAGGGCACAGATACGCAGTATTTT.

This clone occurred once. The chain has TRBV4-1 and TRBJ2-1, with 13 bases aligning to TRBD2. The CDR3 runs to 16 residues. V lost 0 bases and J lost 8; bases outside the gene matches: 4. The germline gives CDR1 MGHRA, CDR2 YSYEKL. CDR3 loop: CASSQEGLAGFYEQFF. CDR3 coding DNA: TGCGCCAGCAGCCAAGAGGGACTAGCGGGGTTTTATGAGCAGTTCTTC.

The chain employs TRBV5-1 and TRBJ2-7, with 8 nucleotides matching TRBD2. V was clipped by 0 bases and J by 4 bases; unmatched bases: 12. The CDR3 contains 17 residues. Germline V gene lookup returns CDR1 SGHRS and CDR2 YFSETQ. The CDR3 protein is CASSLVPPGTRGYEQYF. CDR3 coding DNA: TGCGCCAGCAGCTTGGTCCCTCCCGGGACTAGGGGTTACGAGCAGTACTTC.

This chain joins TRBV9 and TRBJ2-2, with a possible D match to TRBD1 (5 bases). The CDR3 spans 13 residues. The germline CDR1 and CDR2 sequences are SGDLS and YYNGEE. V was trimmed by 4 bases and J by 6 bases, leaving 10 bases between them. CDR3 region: CASSLQGAGELFF. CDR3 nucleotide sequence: TGTGCCAGCAGCCTTCAGGGCGCCGGGGAGCTGTTTTTT.

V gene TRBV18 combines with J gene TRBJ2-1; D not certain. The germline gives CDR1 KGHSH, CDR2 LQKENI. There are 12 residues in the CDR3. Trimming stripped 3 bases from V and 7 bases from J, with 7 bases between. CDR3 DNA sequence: TGTGCCAGCTCACCTGCTTTAAATGAGCAGTTCTTC. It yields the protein CASSPALNEQFF.

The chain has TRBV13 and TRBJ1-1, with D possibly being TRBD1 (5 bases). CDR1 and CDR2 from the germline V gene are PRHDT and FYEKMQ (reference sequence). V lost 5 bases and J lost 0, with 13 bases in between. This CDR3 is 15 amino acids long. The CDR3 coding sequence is TGTGCCAGCAGCCCCCGCTGGGGGTTGAACACTGAAGCTTTCTTT. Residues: CASSPRWGLNTEAFF.